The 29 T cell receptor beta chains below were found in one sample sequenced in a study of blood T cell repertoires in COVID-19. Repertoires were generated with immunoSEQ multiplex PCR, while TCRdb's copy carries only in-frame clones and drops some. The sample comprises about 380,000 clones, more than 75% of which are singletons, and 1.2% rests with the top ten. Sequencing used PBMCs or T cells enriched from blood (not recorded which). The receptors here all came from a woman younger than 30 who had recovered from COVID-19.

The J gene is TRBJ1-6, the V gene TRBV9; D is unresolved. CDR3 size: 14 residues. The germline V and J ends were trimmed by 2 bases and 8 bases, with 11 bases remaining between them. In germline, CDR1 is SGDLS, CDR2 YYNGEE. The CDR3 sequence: CASSVRIEDSPLHF. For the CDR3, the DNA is TGTGCCAGCAGCGTCCGAATCGAGGATTCACCCCTCCACTTT.

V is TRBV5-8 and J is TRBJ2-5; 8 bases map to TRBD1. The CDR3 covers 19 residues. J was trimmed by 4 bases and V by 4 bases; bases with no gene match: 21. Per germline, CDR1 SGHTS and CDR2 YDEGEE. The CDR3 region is CASSGDRLFWSGGLETQYF. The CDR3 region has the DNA TGTGCCAGCAGCGGGGACAGGTTATTTTGGTCCGGGGGATTAGAGACCCAGTACTTC. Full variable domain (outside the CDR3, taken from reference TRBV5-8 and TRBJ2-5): EAGVTQSPTHLIKTRGQQATLRCSPISGHTSVYWYQQALGLGLQFLLWYDEGEERNRGNFPPRFSGRQFPNYSSELNVNALELEDSALYLCASSGDRLFWSGGLETQYFGPGTRLLVL.

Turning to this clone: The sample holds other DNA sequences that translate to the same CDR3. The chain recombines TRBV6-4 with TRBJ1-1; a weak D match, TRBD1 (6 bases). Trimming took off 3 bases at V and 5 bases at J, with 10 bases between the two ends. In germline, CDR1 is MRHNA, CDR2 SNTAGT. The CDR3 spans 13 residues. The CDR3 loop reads CASSEGRGTEAFF. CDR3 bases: TGTGCCAGCAGTGAGGGCAGGGGAACTGAAGCTTTCTTT.

In DNA, the CDR3 is TGTGCCAGCTCTCGGACCTCCAGGGAAGGCTACACCTTC. It specifies CASSRTSREGYTF. V usage is TRBV25-1 and J usage is TRBJ1-2; TRBD1 might be the D (5 bases). Germline V gene sequence: CDR1 MGHDK, CDR2 SYGVNS. The V end lost 8 bases, the J end lost 8 bases, and 18 bases lay between the germline ends. This CDR3 is built from 13 residues.

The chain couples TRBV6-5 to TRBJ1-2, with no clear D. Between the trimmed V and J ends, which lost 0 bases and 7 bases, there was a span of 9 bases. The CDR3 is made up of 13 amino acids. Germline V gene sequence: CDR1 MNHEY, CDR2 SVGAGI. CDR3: CASSYSPLSGYTF. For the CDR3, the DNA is TGTGCCAGCAGTTACTCGCCACTATCTGGCTACACCTTC.

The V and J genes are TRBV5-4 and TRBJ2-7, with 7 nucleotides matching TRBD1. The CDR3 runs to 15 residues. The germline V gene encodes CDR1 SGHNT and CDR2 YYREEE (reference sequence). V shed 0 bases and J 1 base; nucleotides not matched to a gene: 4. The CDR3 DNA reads TGTGCCAGCAGCTTGGGGCAGGGGGTTTCCTACGAGCAGTACTTC. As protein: CASSLGQGVSYEQYF. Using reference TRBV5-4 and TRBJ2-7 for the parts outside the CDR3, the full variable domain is ETGVTQSPTHLIKTRGQQVTLRCSSQSGHNTVSWYQQALGQGPQFIFQYYREEENGRGNFPPRFSGLQFPNYSSELNVNALELDDSALYLCASSLGQGVSYEQYFGPGTRLTVT.

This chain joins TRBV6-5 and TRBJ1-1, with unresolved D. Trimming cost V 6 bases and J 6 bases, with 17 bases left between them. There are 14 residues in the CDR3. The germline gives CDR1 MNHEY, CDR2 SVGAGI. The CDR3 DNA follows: TGTGCCAGCAGCCCCCAAAGGAGCTTGGCTGAAGCTTTCTTT. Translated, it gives CASSPQRSLAEAFF.

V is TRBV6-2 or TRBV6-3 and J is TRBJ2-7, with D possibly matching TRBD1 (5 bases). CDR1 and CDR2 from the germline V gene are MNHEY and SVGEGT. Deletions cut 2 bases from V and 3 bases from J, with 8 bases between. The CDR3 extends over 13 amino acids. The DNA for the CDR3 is TGTGCCAGCAGTTACGGGGCGCACTACGAGCAGTACTTC. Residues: CASSYGAHYEQYF.

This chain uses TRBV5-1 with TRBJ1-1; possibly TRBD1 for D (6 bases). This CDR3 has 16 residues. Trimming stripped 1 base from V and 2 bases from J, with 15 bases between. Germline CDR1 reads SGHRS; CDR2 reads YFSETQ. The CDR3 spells CASSLLAYRANTEAFF. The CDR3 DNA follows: TGCGCCAGCAGCTTGCTCGCCTACAGGGCTAACACTGAAGCTTTCTTT.

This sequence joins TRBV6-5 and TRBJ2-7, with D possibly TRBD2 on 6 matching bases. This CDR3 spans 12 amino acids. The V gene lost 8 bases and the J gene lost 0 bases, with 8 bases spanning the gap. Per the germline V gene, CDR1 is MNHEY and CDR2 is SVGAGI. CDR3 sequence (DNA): TGTGCCAGCGGCGGGGTCTCCTACGAGCAGTACTTC. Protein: CASGGVSYEQYF.

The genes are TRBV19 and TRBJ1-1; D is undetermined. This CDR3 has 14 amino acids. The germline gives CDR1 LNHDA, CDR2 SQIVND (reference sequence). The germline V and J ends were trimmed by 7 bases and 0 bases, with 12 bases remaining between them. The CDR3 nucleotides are TGTGCCAGTAAGTGGGGAGGGATGAACACTGAAGCTTTCTTT. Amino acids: CASKWGGMNTEAFF.

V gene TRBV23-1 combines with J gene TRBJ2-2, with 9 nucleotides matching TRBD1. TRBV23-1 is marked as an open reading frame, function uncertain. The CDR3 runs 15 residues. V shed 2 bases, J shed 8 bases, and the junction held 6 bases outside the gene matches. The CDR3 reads CASSQGDRGKGELFF. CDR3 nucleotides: TGCGCCAGCAGTCAAGGTGACAGGGGGAAAGGGGAGCTGTTTTTT.

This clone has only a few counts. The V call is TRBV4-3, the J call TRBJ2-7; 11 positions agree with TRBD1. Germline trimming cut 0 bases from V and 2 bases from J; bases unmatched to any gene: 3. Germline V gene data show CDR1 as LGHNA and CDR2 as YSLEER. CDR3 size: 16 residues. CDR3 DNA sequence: TGCGCCAGCAGCCAAGAGAGGGACAGGGGGACCTACGAGCAGTACTTC. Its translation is CASSQERDRGTYEQYF.

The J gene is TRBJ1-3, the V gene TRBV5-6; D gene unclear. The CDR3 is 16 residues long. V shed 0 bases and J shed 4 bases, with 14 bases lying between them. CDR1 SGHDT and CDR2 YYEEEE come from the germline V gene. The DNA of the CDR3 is TGTGCCAGCAGCTTGGGGGAGCTATTAGCAGGAAACACCATATATTTT. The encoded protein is CASSLGELLAGNTIYF.

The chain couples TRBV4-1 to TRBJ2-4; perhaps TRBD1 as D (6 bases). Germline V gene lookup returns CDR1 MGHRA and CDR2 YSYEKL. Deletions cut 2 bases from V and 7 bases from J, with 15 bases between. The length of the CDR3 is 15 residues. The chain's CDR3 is CASSQPDRKGNIQYF. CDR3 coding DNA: TGCGCCAGCAGCCAACCCGACAGGAAGGGGAACATTCAGTACTTC.

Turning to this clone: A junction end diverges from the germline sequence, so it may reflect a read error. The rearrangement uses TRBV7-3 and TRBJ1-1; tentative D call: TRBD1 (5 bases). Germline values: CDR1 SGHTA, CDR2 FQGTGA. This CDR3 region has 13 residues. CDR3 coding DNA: TGTGCCAGTAGCTTGGGGACTGTCACTGAAGCTTTCTTT. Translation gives CASSLGTVTEAFF.

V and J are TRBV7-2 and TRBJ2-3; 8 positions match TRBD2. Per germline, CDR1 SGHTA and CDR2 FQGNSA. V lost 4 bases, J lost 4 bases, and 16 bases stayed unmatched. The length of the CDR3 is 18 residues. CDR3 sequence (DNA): TGTGCCAGCAGCTCCCAGGCGGCTAGCGGGTTGAGGCCAGATACGCAGTATTTT. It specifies CASSSQAASGLRPDTQYF.

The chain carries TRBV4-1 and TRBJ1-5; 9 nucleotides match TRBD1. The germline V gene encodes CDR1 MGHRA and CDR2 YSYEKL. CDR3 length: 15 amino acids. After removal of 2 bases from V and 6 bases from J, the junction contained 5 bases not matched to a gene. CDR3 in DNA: TGCGCCAGCAGCCAACCGGGACAGGGTTTTCAGCCCCAGCATTTT. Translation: CASSQPGQGFQPQHF.

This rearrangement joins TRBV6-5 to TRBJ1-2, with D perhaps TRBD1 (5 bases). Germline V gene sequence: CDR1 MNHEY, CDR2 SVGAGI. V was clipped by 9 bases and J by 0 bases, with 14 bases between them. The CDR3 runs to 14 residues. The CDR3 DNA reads TGTGCCAGTTTTACCAGGGATCCTAACTATGGCTACACCTTC. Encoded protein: CASFTRDPNYGYTF.

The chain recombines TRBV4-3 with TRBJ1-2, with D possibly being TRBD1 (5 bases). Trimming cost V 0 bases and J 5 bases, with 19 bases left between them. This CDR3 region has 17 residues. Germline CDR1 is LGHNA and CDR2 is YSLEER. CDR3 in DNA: TGCGCCAGCAGCCAAGATAAGTATTGGGCGGGGGAATATGGCTACACCTTC. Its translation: CASSQDKYWAGEYGYTF.

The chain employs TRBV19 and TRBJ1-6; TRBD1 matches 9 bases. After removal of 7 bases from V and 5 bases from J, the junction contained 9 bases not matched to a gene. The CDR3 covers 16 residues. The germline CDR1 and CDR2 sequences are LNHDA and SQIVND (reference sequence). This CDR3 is CASIRTGTGHNSPLHF. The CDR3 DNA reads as TGTGCCAGTATTCGAACCGGGACAGGGCATAATTCACCCCTCCACTTT.

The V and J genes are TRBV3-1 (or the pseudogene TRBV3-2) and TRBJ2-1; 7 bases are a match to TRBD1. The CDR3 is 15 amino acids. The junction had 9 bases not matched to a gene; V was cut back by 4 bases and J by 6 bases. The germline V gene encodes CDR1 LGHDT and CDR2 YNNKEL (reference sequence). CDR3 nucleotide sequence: TGTGCCAGCAGCCGGGTTTTGGCAGGGGGCAATGAGCAGTTCTTC. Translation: CASSRVLAGGNEQFF.

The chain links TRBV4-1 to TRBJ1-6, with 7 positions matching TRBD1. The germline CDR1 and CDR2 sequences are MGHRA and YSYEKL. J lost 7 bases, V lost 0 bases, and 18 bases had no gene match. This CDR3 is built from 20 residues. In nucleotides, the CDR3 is TGCGCCAGCAGCCAAGATATAAGACAGGGAAAGCATCCGTCCAATTCACCCCTCCACTTT. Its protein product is CASSQDIRQGKHPSNSPLHF.

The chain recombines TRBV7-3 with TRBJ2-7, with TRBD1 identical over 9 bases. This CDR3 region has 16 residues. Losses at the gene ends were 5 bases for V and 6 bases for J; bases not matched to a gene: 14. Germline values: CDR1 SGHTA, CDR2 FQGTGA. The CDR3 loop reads CASSPGPGQGHGEQYF. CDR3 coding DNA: TGTGCCAGCAGCCCAGGACCCGGACAGGGGCACGGCGAGCAGTACTTC.

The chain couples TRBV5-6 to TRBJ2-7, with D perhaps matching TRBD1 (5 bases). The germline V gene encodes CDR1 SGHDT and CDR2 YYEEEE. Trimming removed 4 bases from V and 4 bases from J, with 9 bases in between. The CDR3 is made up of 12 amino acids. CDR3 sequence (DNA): TGTGCCAGCAGCGTGCAGGGTTACGAGCAGTACTTC. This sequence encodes CASSVQGYEQYF.

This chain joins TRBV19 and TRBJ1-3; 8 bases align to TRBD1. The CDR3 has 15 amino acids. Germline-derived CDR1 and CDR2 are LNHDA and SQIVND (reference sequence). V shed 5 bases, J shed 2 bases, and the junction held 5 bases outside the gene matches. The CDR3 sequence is CASSLQGAPGNTIYF. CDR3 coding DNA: TGTGCCAGTAGTCTGCAGGGGGCCCCTGGAAACACCATATATTTT.

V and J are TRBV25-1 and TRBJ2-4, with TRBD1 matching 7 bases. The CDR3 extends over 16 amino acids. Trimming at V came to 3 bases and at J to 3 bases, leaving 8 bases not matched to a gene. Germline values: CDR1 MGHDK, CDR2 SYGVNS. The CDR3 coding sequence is TGTGCCAGCAGTGATGTCCCCCGGGACAGCAAAAACATTCAGTACTTC. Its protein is CASSDVPRDSKNIQYF.

CDR3 sequence (DNA): TGTGCCAGTAGTTCGCCTCCGGGACAGAGCAATCAGCCCCAGCATTTT. This sequence encodes CASSSPPGQSNQPQHF. The gene calls are TRBV19 and TRBJ1-5, with 7 bases aligning to TRBD1. With 5 bases clipped from V and 1 base from J, the junction kept 8 bases outside the gene matches. The CDR3 extends over 16 amino acids. In germline, CDR1 is LNHDA, CDR2 SQIVND (reference sequence).

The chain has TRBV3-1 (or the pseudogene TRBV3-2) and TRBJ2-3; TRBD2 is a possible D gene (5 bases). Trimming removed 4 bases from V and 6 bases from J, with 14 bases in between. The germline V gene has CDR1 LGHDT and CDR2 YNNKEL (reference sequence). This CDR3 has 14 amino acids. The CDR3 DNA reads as TGTGCCAGCAGCCGGCCTAGCTTACGGGATACGCAGTATTTT. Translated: CASSRPSLRDTQYF.